Shown below are 29 T cell receptor beta chains from a single sample sequenced in a study of blood T cell repertoires in COVID-19. TCRdb's copy holds only in-frame clones and misses some; the assay was immunoSEQ multiplex PCR. The table shows about 170,000 clones, with around 90% occurring only once. Material for sequencing was peripheral blood. The receptor source for this set is a man aged 60 to 69 with COVID-19, enrolled during active disease.

V and J are TRBV19 and TRBJ2-7; weak D call: TRBD1 (5 bases). The CDR3 is 15 residues long. Trimming pared 3 bases from V and 3 bases from J, leaving 15 bases between. Germline CDR1 LNHDA, CDR2 SQIVND (reference sequence). CDR3 amino acids: CASSIGVLGVYEQYF. CDR3 nucleotides: TGTGCCAGTAGTATCGGAGTCCTAGGGGTCTACGAGCAGTACTTC.

The chain carries TRBV15 and TRBJ2-3, with D perhaps matching TRBD2 (6 bases). V dropped 1 base and J dropped 2 bases, with 10 bases sitting between them. The CDR3 has 15 amino acids. Germline assignment: CDR1 LNHNV and CDR2 YYDKDF (reference sequence). DNA of the CDR3: TGTGCCACCAGCAGAGCGGGACTCAACACAGATACGCAGTATTTT. The encoded protein is CATSRAGLNTDTQYF. Complete variable domain (other parts from reference TRBV15 and TRBJ2-3): DAMVIQNPRYQVTQFGKPVTLSCSQTLNHNVMYWYQQKSSQAPKLLFHYYDKDFNNEADTPDNFQSRRPNTSFCFLDIRSPGLGDTAMYLCATSRAGLNTDTQYFGPGTRLTVL.

The chain combines TRBV14 with TRBJ2-2; 9 nucleotides agree with TRBD1. The V segment lost 3 bases and the J segment 2 bases; nucleotides outside the gene matches: 10. Per the germline V gene, CDR1 is SGHDN and CDR2 is FVKESK. CDR3 length: 18 amino acids. The CDR3 sequence is CASSQGGQGIVNTGELFF. The CDR3 DNA sequence: TGTGCCAGCAGCCAGGGCGGACAGGGGATCGTCAACACCGGGGAGCTGTTTTTT.

The genes are TRBV6-1 and TRBJ2-3, with TRBD2 matching over 11 bases. V was pared by 3 bases and J by 2 bases, with 7 bases of the junction left unmatched. In germline, CDR1 is MNHNS, CDR2 SASEGT. This CDR3 spans 17 amino acids. The CDR3 here is CASSEYETSGATDTQYF. In nucleotides, the CDR3 is TGTGCCAGCAGTGAGTATGAGACTAGCGGGGCCACAGATACGCAGTATTTT.

V usage is TRBV5-1 and J usage is TRBJ1-4; no reliable D call. Trimming cost V 4 bases and J 6 bases, with 16 bases left between them. Germline V CDR1 and CDR2: SGHRS, YFSETQ. CDR3 length equals 15 residues. CDR3 sequence: CASSPGGGSDEKLFF. In DNA, the CDR3 is TGCGCCAGCAGCCCTGGAGGAGGGAGTGATGAAAAACTGTTTTTT.

Points on this clone: This sample also contains other DNA sequences that code for the same CDR3. This chain links TRBV24-1 with TRBJ2-7; 7 nucleotides align to TRBD1. V shed 4 bases and J 2 bases; nucleotides not matched to a gene: 7. The length of the CDR3 is 15 residues. CDR1 KGHDR and CDR2 SFDVKD come from the germline V gene. The CDR3 loop reads CATSDPRDRTYEQYF. In DNA, the CDR3 is TGTGCCACCAGTGACCCCCGGGACAGAACCTACGAGCAGTACTTC.

The chain couples TRBV19 to TRBJ1-1; 12 bases are a match to TRBD1. V lost 5 bases, J lost 1 base, and 5 bases stayed unmatched. The germline V gene encodes CDR1 LNHDA and CDR2 SQIVND (reference sequence). This CDR3 region has 16 residues. CDR3 in amino acids: CASSRGTGGTNTEAFF. Here the CDR3 DNA reads TGTGCCAGTAGTCGTGGGACAGGGGGCACGAACACTGAAGCTTTCTTT.

This clone was picked up one time. This chain uses TRBV5-3 with TRBJ2-6; 10 bases match TRBD2. TRBV5-3 counts as an open reading frame of uncertain function. The CDR3 runs to 17 residues. The J segment lost 1 base and the V segment lost 0 bases, leaving 1 base of the junction unmatched. The CDR3 protein is CARSLEAGGSGANVLTF. The CDR3 DNA reads as TGTGCCAGAAGCTTGGAAGCGGGAGGGTCTGGGGCCAACGTCCTGACTTTC.

The rearrangement joins TRBV28 to TRBJ2-1, with 8 bases matching TRBD2. Per germline, CDR1 MDHEN and CDR2 SYDVKM. There are 15 residues in the CDR3. The V and J ends lost 6 bases and 10 bases, in that order; junction bases with no gene match: 14. This CDR3 reads CASRGGLVPPREQFF. The CDR3, as DNA: TGTGCCAGCAGGGGGGGACTAGTGCCTCCGAGAGAGCAGTTCTTC.

The rearrangement links TRBV28 to TRBJ1-2, with 8 bases fitting TRBD1. The CDR3 loop spans 14 amino acids. Germline V gene lookup returns CDR1 MDHEN and CDR2 SYDVKM. V shed 7 bases and J 6 bases; nucleotides not matched to a gene: 10. The DNA of the CDR3 is TGTGCCAGCACTCGAATAGACAGGGGCCATGGCTACACCTTC. This encodes CASTRIDRGHGYTF.

The chain uses TRBV6-5 and TRBJ1-5; the match to TRBD1 covers 7 bases. Germline assignment: CDR1 MNHEY and CDR2 SVGAGI. The CDR3 runs to 13 residues. The J segment lost 4 bases and the V segment lost 6 bases, leaving 3 bases of the junction unmatched. The CDR3 here is CASSLDRNQPQHF. The CDR3 DNA reads as TGTGCCAGCAGCCTGGACAGGAATCAGCCCCAGCATTTT.

The chain employs TRBV24-1 and TRBJ2-3; D may be TRBD1 (6 bases). Germline assignment: CDR1 KGHDR and CDR2 SFDVKD. CDR3 length: 17 amino acids. Trimming took off 4 bases at V and 4 bases at J, with 20 bases between the two ends. The CDR3 nucleotides read TGTGCCACCAGTGACCCTTTGGCACTCAAGGGGGCAGATACGCAGTATTTT. Its translation is CATSDPLALKGADTQYF.

V gene TRBV4-2 combines with J gene TRBJ1-2; 9 positions match TRBD1. With V trimmed by 4 bases and J by 4 bases, 10 bases remained unmatched. CDR1 is LGHNA and CDR2 is YNFKEQ in the germline V gene. CDR3 length: 16 amino acids. Written as DNA, the CDR3 is TGTGCCAGCAGCCCGGAACAGGGGGCCCCTTCCTATGGCTACACCTTC. Its translation is CASSPEQGAPSYGYTF.

The CDR3 spells CASSLRQAGGYTF. Here the CDR3 DNA reads TGTGCCAGCAGCTTACGCCAGGCGGGGGGCTACACCTTC. This chain connects TRBV7-9 to TRBJ1-2; no reliable D call. Between the trimmed V and J ends, which lost 2 bases and 8 bases, there was a span of 12 bases. CDR1 is SEHNR, CDR2 FQNEAQ, per germline (reference sequence). CDR3 length equals 13 residues. Using reference TRBV7-9 and TRBJ1-2 for the parts outside the CDR3, the full variable domain is DTGVSQNPRHKITKRGQNVTFRCDPISEHNRLYWYRQTLGQGPEFLTYFQNEAQLEKSRLLSDRFSAERPKGSFSTLEIQRTEQGDSAMYLCASSLRQAGGYTFGSGTRLTVV.

J is TRBJ2-2 and V is TRBV21-1; the table's D call, TRBD1, has no DNA check behind it. TRBV21-1 is deemed a pseudogene. This CDR3 contains 15 residues. CDR3 DNA sequence: TGTGCCAGCAGCAAAGCGGGACAGTACACCGGGGAGCTGTTTTTT. Protein product: CASSKAGQYTGELFF.

The sample holds one count of this clone. The V call is TRBV19, the J call TRBJ2-2; 7 nucleotides agree with TRBD2. This CDR3 contains 15 residues. V was pared by 8 bases and J by 0 bases, with 6 bases of the junction left unmatched. Per germline, CDR1 LNHDA and CDR2 SQIVND (reference sequence). CDR3 sequence: CASESGAANTGELFF. CDR3 in DNA: TGTGCCAGTGAAAGCGGGGCAGCGAACACCGGGGAGCTGTTTTTT.

With respect to this clone: It is unclear where the CDR3 begins or ends on the DNA, so no DNA is shown, and the CDR3 is as TCRdb lists it. V is TRBV2 and J is TRBJ1-4. Counting both end residues, the CDR3 totals 17 amino acids. The germline V gene has CDR1 SNHLY and CDR2 FYNNEI. CDR3 sequence: CASSTSGGQILNEKLFF.

There are a few counts of this clone. The chain joins TRBV14 to TRBJ2-2; the match to TRBD1 covers 7 bases. This CDR3 contains 15 residues. V lost 4 bases and J lost 6; bases outside the gene matches: 8. Germline lookup yields CDR1 SGHDN and CDR2 FVKESK. CDR3 loop: CASSPITGDPGELFF. DNA for the CDR3: TGTGCCAGCAGCCCGATAACAGGGGATCCCGGGGAGCTGTTTTTT.

V is TRBV19 and J is TRBJ1-3; D is possibly TRBD1 (5 bases). Trimming removed 3 bases at V and 4 bases at J, with 7 bases between. The CDR3 runs to 13 residues. The V gene's germline CDR1 is LNHDA and CDR2 SQIVND (reference sequence). CDR3: CASSMAGGNTIYF. The DNA for the CDR3 is TGTGCCAGTAGTATGGCAGGGGGAAACACCATATATTTT.

The chain has TRBV7-4 and TRBJ2-1, with 10 bases matching TRBD1. CDR1 is SGHVT and CDR2 is SQSDAQ in the germline V gene. Germline trimming cut 5 bases from V and 15 bases from J; bases unmatched to any gene: 4. This CDR3 has 11 residues. CDR3 region: CASSPRDRGFF. The CDR3 bases are TGTGCCAGCAGCCCCCGGGACAGGGGGTTCTTC.

V and J are TRBV25-1 and TRBJ1-2, with 10 bases that match TRBD1. CDR1 is MGHDK and CDR2 is SYGVNS in the germline V gene. The CDR3 runs 16 residues. J lost 7 bases, V lost 2 bases, and 10 bases had no gene match. The CDR3 DNA reads TGTGCCAGCAGTGAAGTTTTCCCCGGACAGGGGGGTGGCTACACCTTC. Encoded protein: CASSEVFPGQGGGYTF.

This chain joins TRBV7-3 and TRBJ2-3; the D gene is possibly TRBD2 (7 bases). V was trimmed by 6 bases and J by 5 bases, leaving 15 bases between them. This CDR3 contains 14 residues. CDR1 is SGHTA, CDR2 FQGTGA, per germline. The CDR3 DNA reads as TGTGCCAGCAGGCCCGGGGGGCCGGGAGATACGCAGTATTTT. Amino acid sequence: CASRPGGPGDTQYF. Based on the CDR3 plus reference TRBV7-3 and TRBJ2-3, the full variable domain is GAGVSQTPSNKVTEKGKYVELRCDPISGHTALYWYRQSLGQGPEFLIYFQGTGAADDSGLPNDRFFAVRPEGSVSTLKIQRTERGDSAVYLCASRPGGPGDTQYFGPGTRLTVL.

This clone was detected once. The chain uses TRBV6-6 and TRBJ1-3, with D unresolved. From germline, CDR1 is MNHNY and CDR2 SVGAGI (reference sequence). The CDR3 runs to 14 residues. With 4 bases removed from V and 1 base from J, the gap between germline ends came to 8 bases. The CDR3 loop is CASSFGVSGNTIYF. The CDR3 nucleotides read TGTGCCAGCAGTTTCGGGGTTTCTGGAAACACCATATATTTT.

The chain is built from TRBV4-1 and TRBJ1-5, with D uncertain. V lost 0 bases, J lost 1 base, and 13 bases lay in between. Germline V gene data show CDR1 as MGHRA and CDR2 as YSYEKL. The CDR3 is 17 residues long. For the CDR3, the DNA is TGCGCCAGCAGCCAAGACCCCCAGCGAGGAAGCAATCAGCCCCAGCATTTT. It specifies CASSQDPQRGSNQPQHF.

This chain uses TRBV6-5 with TRBJ2-7; maybe TRBD2 (5 bases). There are 12 residues in the CDR3. Looked up from germline, CDR1 is MNHEY and CDR2 is SVGAGI. V lost 6 bases to trimming and J lost 6 bases, with 12 bases between them. The CDR3 region has the DNA TGTGCCAGCAGCACCGCGGGTGCCGAGCAGTACTTC. Its translation: CASSTAGAEQYF.

This chain connects TRBV27 to TRBJ1-2; no clear D gene. Germline values: CDR1 MNHEY, CDR2 SMNVEV (reference sequence). There are 14 residues in the CDR3. Trimming removed 5 bases from V and 8 bases from J, with 18 bases in between. CDR3 nucleotides: TGTGCCAGCAGTCCCCTGGGAGGGAATAACGGCTACACCTTC. Protein sequence: CASSPLGGNNGYTF.

The J gene is TRBJ1-2, the V gene TRBV30; 8 positions agree with TRBD1. The CDR3 consists of 14 residues. The V gene end was trimmed by 3 bases and the J gene end by 4 bases; junction bases not matched to a gene: 7. Germline CDR1 GTSNPN, CDR2 SVGIG (reference sequence). The CDR3 DNA sequence: TGTGCCTGGAGGATCAGGGGGCGAGGCTATGGCTACACCTTC. Translation gives CAWRIRGRGYGYTF.

The chain links TRBV5-1 to TRBJ2-3; a weak D match, TRBD2 (6 bases). CDR3 length: 16 residues. Trimming stripped 1 base from V and 4 bases from J, with 16 bases between. Germline V gives CDR1 SGHRS, CDR2 YFSETQ. Written as DNA, the CDR3 is TGCGCCAGCAGCTTGCGACAACCGGAGGGTTCAGATACGCAGTATTTT. Translating gives CASSLRQPEGSDTQYF.

On this clone: The junction differs from germline at one of its ends, possibly a read error. The rearrangement links TRBV7-7 to TRBJ2-6; no reliable D call. The CDR3 covers 15 residues. Germline V CDR1 and CDR2: SSHAT, FNYEAQ (reference sequence). CDR3 sequence: CASSPGVSGANVLTF. CDR3 nucleotides: TGTGCTAGCAGCCCAGGTGTCTCTGGGGCCAACGTCCTGACTTTC.